This T cell receptor (beta chain) was identified in a study of T cell changes during pregnancy in multiple sclerosis. V shed 6 bases, J shed 11 bases, and the junction held 8 bases outside the gene matches. This CDR3 contains 12 residues. CDR1 and CDR2 from the germline V gene are SNHLY and FYNNEI. Clones were read by immunoSEQ multiplex PCR, and TCRdb kept only the in-frame ones, dropping some. The sample lists some 40,000 clones, 90% to 95% occurring once. This material consisted of CD4+ T cells from peripheral blood mononuclear cells, taken in the first trimester of pregnancy. This sequence was found in a female donor with multiple sclerosis, enrolled in a pregnancy study. This chain links TRBV2 with TRBJ2-3, with TRBD1 matching 7 bases. The CDR3 nucleotides read TGTGCCAGCAGCTACGGGACAGAAGTGCAGTATTTT. Protein product: CASSYGTEVQYF.